This T cell receptor beta chain was retrieved from a study of cytomegalovirus exposure and HLA in healthy donors. Study-wide context: In terms of ancestry, the Caucasian-associated cluster contained 81% of the approximately 400 genotyped donors.

The PCR used 60 Vbeta and 13 Jbeta primers. Method: immunoSEQ multiplex PCR; TCRdb's copy keeps in-frame clones and lacks some. The table has 95,000 to 150,000 clones, roughly 76% seen once; the top ten hold less than 2.5%. Regarding this clone: Antigen: not known.

V lost 7 bases and J 4 bases, leaving 22 bases between the germline ends. CDR1 and CDR2 (germline): SQVTM, ANQGSEA. This CDR3 contains 15 residues. Findings and caveats of the study: Many donors shared some public TCRs, even though most TCR sequences were rare. Further analysis was carried out later, and it showed several of the most significant clusters appearing linked to common viral pathogens. In vitro testing confirmed a few CMV-associated chains as specific for CMV antigens.

The J gene is TRBJ2-5, the V gene TRBV29-1; maybe TRBD2 (7 bases). Material for sequencing was PBMCs. The TCR comes from a man aged 30 to 45 in good health and CMV-seronegative. CDR3 residues: CSARRGGTRAETQYF. CDR3 in DNA: TGCAGCGCCCGAAGGGGGGGAACTCGAGCAGAGACCCAGTACTTC.